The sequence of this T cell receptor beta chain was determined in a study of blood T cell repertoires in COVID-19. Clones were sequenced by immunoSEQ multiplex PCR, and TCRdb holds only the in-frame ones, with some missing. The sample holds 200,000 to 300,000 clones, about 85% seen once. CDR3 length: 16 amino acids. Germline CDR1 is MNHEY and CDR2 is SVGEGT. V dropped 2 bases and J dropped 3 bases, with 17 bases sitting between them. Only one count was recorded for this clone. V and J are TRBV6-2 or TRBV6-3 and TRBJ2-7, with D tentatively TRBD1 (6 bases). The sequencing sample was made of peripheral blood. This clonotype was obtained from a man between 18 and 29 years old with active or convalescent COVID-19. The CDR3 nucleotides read TGTGCCAGCAGTTACGAACCCAGGGGAATACACTACGAGCAGTACTTC. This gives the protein CASSYEPRGIHYEQYF.